A selection of T cell receptor beta chains follows, all from one sample in a study of blood T cells in healthy people across ages. MiXCR, run by TCRdb on the 5' RACE reads, gives a single entry per CDR3 protein. This table holds some 730,000 distinct CDR3 sequences, about 20% found once. The sequenced sample consisted of blood. Receptors were obtained from a man in his 70s in good health. Each CDR3 is given with its conserved first and last residue. A D gene is named only where the DNA matches it firmly. The size field is filled for only some rows; it gives once, few, many or a size class.

abundance | j_gene | d_gene | v_gene | CDR3nt | CDR3aa
many | TRBJ2-6 | NA | TRBV29-1 | TGCAGCGTTGTGAGCTCTGGGGCCAACGTCCTGACTTTC | CSVVSSGANVLTF
few | TRBJ2-1 | TRBD2 | TRBV30 | TGTGCCTGGAGTGTACCGGATACTAGCGGTCCCAATGAGCAGTTCTTC | CAWSVPDTSGPNEQFF
few | TRBJ2-1 | NA | TRBV7-2 | TGTGCCAGCAGCTTAGTGGTAGGCGGCTTCTCCTACAATGAGCAGTTCTTC | CASSLVVGGFSYNEQFF
few | TRBJ2-5 | NA | TRBV5-1 | TGCGCCAGCAGTCCCGGGAACCTACAAGAGACCCAGTACTTC | CASSPGNLQETQYF
few | TRBJ2-4 | NA | TRBV9 | TGTGCCAGCAGCAGAAGCGGAAATGTGCTAGCCAAAAACATTCAGTACTTC | CASSRSGNVLAKNIQYF
NA | TRBJ1-2 | NA | TRBV5-6 | TGTGCCAGCAGCTTCGCAGGGGTTCTTGGCTACACCTTC | CASSFAGVLGYTF
NA | TRBJ1-3 | NA | TRBV3-1 | TGTGCCAGCAGCCAAGATCTCGCGACCTCCTCTGGAAACACCATATATTTT | CASSQDLATSSGNTIYF
few | TRBJ2-5 | NA | TRBV7-7 | TGTGCCAGCAGCTTAGGGGTAACCCGGGTTTCGGAGACCCAGTACTTC | CASSLGVTRVSETQYF
NA | TRBJ2-3 | NA | TRBV9 | TGTGCCAGCAAAAGGGGAACCACAGATACGCAGTATTTT | CASKRGTTDTQYF
NA | TRBJ1-4 | NA | TRBV6-1 | TGTGCCAGCAGTAATACAGCGTCTATTGCAACTAATGAAAAACTGTTTTTT | CASSNTASIATNEKLFF
many | TRBJ2-5 | NA | TRBV5-1 | TGCGCCAGCAGCTTGACGGACTGGAACCAAGAGACCCAGTACTTC | CASSLTDWNQETQYF
NA | TRBJ2-7 | NA | TRBV7-2 | TGTGCCAGCAGCTTAGGCGGGGAGGCCTCCTACGAGCAGTACTTC | CASSLGGEASYEQYF
many | TRBJ1-1 | NA | TRBV12-3/TRBV12-4 | TGTGCCAGCAGCATACAGGGAATGAACACTGAAGCTTTCTTT | CASSIQGMNTEAFF
NA | TRBJ2-1 | TRBD2 | TRBV19 | TGTGCCAGTAGTACATACTGGACTAGCGGTAATGAGCAGTTCTTC | CASSTYWTSGNEQFF
few | TRBJ2-2 | NA | TRBV20-1 | TGCAGTGCTAGAGATAGGGGCAGTGGGTTTGAGGAGCTGTTTTTT | CSARDRGSGFEELFF
few | TRBJ1-4 | NA | TRBV2 | TGTGCCAGCAGTGAGATGGGGGCTGATGAAAAACTGTTTTTT | CASSEMGADEKLFF
few | TRBJ2-7 | TRBD1 | TRBV29-1 | TGCAGCGTTGGGGTACAGGGGGCCGACGAGCAGTACTTC | CSVGVQGADEQYF
NA | TRBJ1-3 | NA | TRBV3-1 | TGTGCCAGCAGCCAAACGGCAGGGAGATTGATAAGCTCTGGAAACACCATATATTTT | CASSQTAGRLISSGNTIYF
NA | TRBJ1-5 | NA | TRBV28 | TGTGCCAGCAGTCCGGCCCGGACAGCAGGTAATCGGCCCCAGCATTTT | CASSPARTAGNRPQHF
NA | TRBJ1-1 | NA | TRBV4-3 | TGCGCCAGCAGCCAAGATATCAACACTGAAGCTTTCTTT | CASSQDINTEAFF
NA | TRBJ2-2 | TRBD2 | TRBV5-1 | TGCGCCAGCAGCTTGAAGGAAGCGGGGGGTCTCAGATCCGGGGAGCTGTTTTTT | CASSLKEAGGLRSGELFF
NA | TRBJ2-2 | TRBD1 | TRBV12-3/TRBV12-4 | TGTGCCAGCAGAAGGGACAGGGCCCTTAACACCGGGGAGCTGTTTTTT | CASRRDRALNTGELFF
NA | TRBJ2-1 | NA | TRBV5-1 | TGCGCCAGCAGCCAACTCTGGCAGGCTACCTACAATGAGCAGTTCTTC | CASSQLWQATYNEQFF
few | TRBJ1-4 | TRBD1 | TRBV12-3/TRBV12-4 | TGTGCCAGCAGTGCCAGGGACAGGGGGCTAGGGAATGAAGAACTGTTTTTT | CASSARDRGLGNEELFF
NA | TRBJ2-3 | TRBD1 | TRBV24-1 | TGTGCCACCAGTGATTCCCCCGGGCGGGGACAGGAGGATACGCAGTATTTT | CATSDSPGRGQEDTQYF
many | TRBJ1-3 | NA | TRBV20-1 | TGCAGTGCTAGAGATACGGGCCGGGGGTCTGGAAACACCATATATTTT | CSARDTGRGSGNTIYF
few | TRBJ2-5 | NA | TRBV7-8 | TGTGCCAGCAGGCTGACTGGAAGCTGGGCCCAGTACTTC | CASRLTGSWAQYF
NA | TRBJ1-1 | TRBD1 | TRBV12-3/TRBV12-4 | TGTGCCAGCAGGCAGGGGGGCGCGGCTGAAGCTTTCTTT | CASRQGGAAEAFF
NA | TRBJ2-2 | NA | TRBV5-1 | TGCGCCAGCAGCTTGGACGGGGATACCACCGGGGAGCTGTTTTTT | CASSLDGDTTGELFF
few | TRBJ1-1 | NA | TRBV6-5 | TGTGCCAGCAGTTACAAGCCGGCTCAGAACACTGAAGCTTTCTTT | CASSYKPAQNTEAFF
many | TRBJ2-5 | NA | TRBV24-1 | TGTGCCACCAGTGATTTGCGAGAGAACCAAGAGACCCAGTACTTC | CATSDLRENQETQYF